The 32 T cell receptor beta chains listed next were all sequenced from one sample in a study of molecular identifiers for immune sequencing clone quantification. One entry per CDR3 protein results from TCRdb running MiXCR on the PCR reads. The sample has roughly 320,000 distinct CDR3 sequences, 20% to 25% seen once. Sequenced sample: naive CD8+ T cells from blood, with Jurkat cell RNA spiked in. As to subset: FACS-sorted CD8+CD4-CCR7+CD45RA+ naive T cells. The receptors were sampled from a human donor in good health. Some libraries in this study had Jurkat cell RNA spiked in.

In its sample, this clonotype was seen many times. The chain joins TRBV15 to TRBJ1-1; D is possibly TRBD1 (5 bases). The CDR3 consists of 13 residues. From germline, CDR1 is LNHNV and CDR2 YYDKDF (reference sequence). Between the trimmed V and J ends, which lost 1 base and 3 bases, there was a span of 6 bases. This CDR3 reads CATSRVGDTEAFF. In DNA form, the CDR3 reads TGTGCCACCAGCAGAGTAGGGGACACTGAAGCTTTCTTT.

This clonotype was detected a few times. The V call is TRBV19, the J call TRBJ1-5; D unclear. The V end was cut by 5 bases, the J end by 7 bases, with 18 bases between. The CDR3 runs 15 residues. Per germline, CDR1 LNHDA and CDR2 SQIVND (reference sequence). CDR3 sequence (DNA): TGTGCCAGTAGTTCGGGCAGGCGCAGTTTACAGCCCCAGCATTTT. This gives the protein CASSSGRRSLQPQHF.

As concerns this clonotype: The CDR3 ends on some other residue instead of the conserved phenylalanine or tryptophan, so this is likely a read error. V gene TRBV29-1 combines with J gene TRBJ2-1; perhaps TRBD1 as D (5 bases). The CDR3 runs 15 residues. Germline assignment: CDR1 SQVTM and CDR2 ANQGSEA. V was cut by 1 base and J by 0 bases, with 10 bases left in between. DNA for the CDR3: TGCAGCGTTGAAGGGGGCCAAAGCTCCTACAATGAGCAGTTCCTC. This sequence encodes CSVEGGQSSYNEQFL.

On this clonotype: This sequence may be a read error, since a much larger clone differs from it by one base. The J gene is TRBJ2-5, the V gene TRBV7-6; D may be TRBD2 (5 bases). Germline V gene sequence: CDR1 SGHVS, CDR2 FNYEAQ. This CDR3 is 15 amino acids long. Trimming took off 1 base at V and 5 bases at J, with 14 bases between the two ends. The CDR3 sequence: CASSLVLVGSETQYF. The CDR3 bases are TGTGCCAGCAGCTTAGTACTAGTGGGAAGCGAGACCCAGTACTTC.

This clonotype was counted many times. The chain recombines TRBV5-1 with TRBJ2-5; a possible D gene is TRBD1 (6 bases). The CDR3 loop spans 15 amino acids. V shed 4 bases and J shed 5 bases, with 18 bases lying between them. The germline gives CDR1 SGHRS, CDR2 YFSETQ. CDR3 in amino acids: CASSLGAGSSETQYF. The CDR3, as DNA: TGCGCCAGCAGCCTGGGGGCGGGCTCCTCTGAGACCCAGTACTTC. The full variable domain, rest sourced from reference TRBV5-1 and TRBJ2-5, is KAGVTQTPRYLIKTRGQQVTLSCSPISGHRSVSWYQQTPGQGLQFLFEYFSETQRNKGNFPGRFSGRQFSNSRSEMNVSTLELGDSALYLCASSLGAGSSETQYFGPGTRLLVL.

This clonotype has more than one count but fewer than ten. The CDR3: CASSLTLRSDTEAFF. CDR3 nucleotide sequence: TGTGCCAGCAGCTTAACTCTGCGGTCAGACACTGAAGCTTTCTTT. V usage is TRBV11-2 and J usage is TRBJ1-1; D unresolved. The germline V and J ends were trimmed by 2 bases and 3 bases, with 13 bases remaining between them. Germline V gene lookup returns CDR1 SGHAT and CDR2 FQNNGV. The CDR3 contains 15 residues.

The table lists this clonotype with many counts. The V gene is TRBV7-3, the J gene TRBJ2-1, with 7 positions matching TRBD2. Unmatched junction bases numbered 13, after V lost 0 bases and J lost 8 bases. Germline V gives CDR1 SGHTA, CDR2 FQGTGA. The CDR3 sequence is 17 residues long. In DNA form, the CDR3 reads TGTGCCAGCAGCTTAACGCTCGGAGCGGGATGGGGCGATGAGCAGTTCTTC. Translation gives CASSLTLGAGWGDEQFF.

A few counts support this clonotype. CDR3: CASRTTGTDQPQHF. In nucleotides, the CDR3 is TGTGCCAGCAGAACAACAGGGACCGATCAGCCCCAGCATTTT. The chain is built from TRBV6-2 or TRBV6-3 and TRBJ1-5; possibly TRBD1 for D (6 bases). V gave up 6 bases and J gave up 5 bases, with 14 bases separating them. Germline CDR1 reads MNHEY; CDR2 reads SVGEGT. The CDR3 extends over 14 amino acids.

This chain connects TRBV4-3 to TRBJ1-1; tentatively, D is TRBD1 (5 bases). This CDR3 is 15 amino acids long. From germline, CDR1 is LGHNA and CDR2 YSLEER. V dropped 3 bases and J dropped 1 base, with 12 bases sitting between them. The CDR3 DNA reads as TGCGCCAGCAGCCAGTACAGGCGGCCGAACACTGAAGCTTTCTTT. This sequence encodes CASSQYRRPNTEAFF.

This clonotype showed up just a few times. The chain links TRBV4-1 to TRBJ2-4; tentative D call: TRBD2 (6 bases). The CDR3 has 17 amino acids. CDR1 and CDR2 (germline): MGHRA, YSYEKL. V was cut by 0 bases and J by 0 bases, with 12 bases left in between. The CDR3 nucleotides read TGCGCCAGCAGCCAAGAACGGGGGTCATTAGCCAAAAACATTCAGTACTTC. Amino acid sequence: CASSQERGSLAKNIQYF.

This clonotype was recorded many times. The chain couples TRBV7-9 to TRBJ2-5; possibly TRBD2 for D (6 bases). Trimming left V 4 bases short and J 2 bases short, with 17 bases between. CDR1 is SEHNR, CDR2 FQNEAQ, per germline (reference sequence). The CDR3 totals 16 residues. The CDR3 reads CASSSNRGELQETQYF. CDR3 sequence (DNA): TGTGCCAGCAGCTCCAACCGCGGGGAGTTACAAGAGACCCAGTACTTC.

In its sample, this clonotype was seen a few times. The chain couples TRBV12-5 to TRBJ1-2, with TRBD1 matching 7 bases. Germline CDR1 reads LGHNT; CDR2 reads FRNRAP. The ends lost 6 bases at V and 1 base at J; junction bases unmatched: 17. The CDR3 runs to 18 residues. This CDR3 reads CASGPPGQAIYFNYGYTF. The CDR3 coding sequence is TGTGCTAGTGGCCCACCCGGACAGGCCATCTATTTTAACTATGGCTACACCTTC.

Concerning this clonotype: A clone one base away is much larger, so this may be a read error. This chain uses TRBV7-9 with TRBJ2-3; D not resolved. The CDR3 extends over 15 amino acids. V was shortened by 4 bases and J by 2 bases, with 13 bases between the two germline ends. Germline CDR1 SEHNR, CDR2 FQNEAQ (reference sequence). CDR3 in DNA: TGTGCCAGCAGCTCACCCGGCTCAGTCACAGATACGCAGTATTTT. It translates to CASSSPGSVTDTQYF.

This clonotype was seen at least ten times. The chain couples TRBV9 to TRBJ1-1; no definite D call. CDR1 SGDLS and CDR2 YYNGEE come from the germline V gene. V was pared by 0 bases and J by 4 bases, with 10 bases between. The CDR3 is made up of 14 amino acids. CDR3 nucleotide sequence: TGTGCCAGCAGCGTAGGGGTGTCAATCACTGAAGCTTTCTTT. Residues: CASSVGVSITEAFF.

This clonotype has more than one count but fewer than ten. One end of the junction varies from germline; a read error may be responsible. CDR3 DNA: TGTGCCGGTAGTATGAGGCCCAGGGGCAATCAGCCCCAGCATTTT. Protein: CAGSMRPRGNQPQHF. V is TRBV19 and J is TRBJ1-5, with a possible D match to TRBD1 (5 bases). CDR1 and CDR2 (germline): LNHDA, SQIVND (reference sequence). The CDR3 is 15 residues long. Drawing the rest from reference TRBV19 and TRBJ1-5, the complete variable domain is DGGITQSPKYLFRKEGQNVTLSCEQNLNHDAMYWYRQDPGQGLRLIYYSQIVNDFQKGDIAEGYSVSREKKESFPLTVTSAQKNPTAFYLCAGSMRPRGNQPQHFGDGTRLSIL.

The sample holds a few counts of this clonotype. The DNA of the CDR3 is TGCAGTGCTAGAGACGACAGGTATTCCTACGAGCAGTACTTC. Its translation is CSARDDRYSYEQYF. The V and J genes are TRBV20-1 and TRBJ2-7; possibly TRBD1 for D (6 bases). This CDR3 contains 14 residues. Trimming removed 0 bases from V and 1 base from J, with 10 bases in between. The germline V gene has CDR1 DFQATT and CDR2 SNEGSKA (reference sequence).

The table lists this clonotype with a few counts. V usage is TRBV12-3 or TRBV12-4 and J usage is TRBJ2-2; D is unclear. V lost 5 bases, J lost 1 base, and 8 bases lay in between. The CDR3 runs 14 residues. CDR3 residues: CASSVYKNTGELFF. The DNA of the CDR3 is TGTGCCAGCAGTGTATACAAGAACACCGGGGAGCTGTTTTTT.

J is TRBJ1-4 and V is TRBV4-3; D is uncertain. Trimming cost V 0 bases and J 4 bases, with 9 bases left between them. This CDR3 comprises 15 residues. The germline CDR1 and CDR2 sequences are LGHNA and YSLEER. CDR3 amino acids: CASSQDTQYNEKLFF. The CDR3 DNA follows: TGCGCCAGCAGCCAAGATACCCAGTATAATGAAAAACTGTTTTTT.

In regard to this clonotype: A much bigger clone sits one base away, suggesting this may be a read error. The chain is built from TRBV27 and TRBJ1-5; D is undetermined. From germline, CDR1 is MNHEY and CDR2 SMNVEV (reference sequence). The CDR3 loop spans 15 amino acids. The CDR3 loop is CASSLSSGINQPPHF. In DNA, the CDR3 is TGTGCCAGCAGTTTATCGTCCGGTATCAATCAGCCCCCGCATTTT.

This chain links TRBV20-1 with TRBJ2-2; TRBD2 aligns across 13 bases. There are 15 residues in the CDR3. The germline V gene encodes CDR1 DFQATT and CDR2 SNEGSKA (reference sequence). V trimming: 3 bases; J trimming: 6 bases; junction bases outside the gene matches: 4. This chain's CDR3 is CSASGLAGVSGELFF. The CDR3 region has the DNA TGCAGTGCTAGCGGACTAGCGGGAGTGTCCGGGGAGCTGTTTTTT.

This chain uses TRBV28 with TRBJ2-3; 9 bases fit TRBD2. Unmatched junction bases numbered 24, after V lost 8 bases and J lost 6 bases. CDR1 and CDR2 from the germline V gene are MDHEN and SYDVKM. The CDR3 runs to 19 residues. CDR3 loop: CASVLSPATRAGGWDTQYF. CDR3 coding DNA: TGTGCCAGCGTTCTGAGCCCCGCAACTAGAGCGGGAGGTTGGGATACGCAGTATTTT.

Of note for this clonotype: This may arise from a read error, as a much more abundant clone is one base away. The chain links TRBV2 to TRBJ1-5; maybe TRBD1 (5 bases). The CDR3 is 14 amino acids. CDR1 SNHLY and CDR2 FYNNEI come from the germline V gene. Trimming cost V 3 bases and J 6 bases, with 12 bases left between them. CDR3 bases: TGTGCCAGCAGTGAGCTAGGGACGGGTCAGCCCCAGCATTTT. It translates to CASSELGTGQPQHF.

In this sample, this clonotype turned up many times. The J gene is TRBJ2-3, the V gene TRBV7-6, with unresolved D. Germline lookup yields CDR1 SGHVS and CDR2 FNYEAQ. The CDR3 is 16 amino acids. V lost 1 base, J lost 2 bases, and 13 bases lay in between. This CDR3 reads CASSLVATSYTDTQYF. CDR3 nucleotides: TGTGCCAGCAGCTTAGTGGCCACTTCTTACACAGATACGCAGTATTTT. Drawing the rest from reference TRBV7-6 and TRBJ2-3, the complete variable domain is GAGVSQSPRYKVTKRGQDVALRCDPISGHVSLYWYRQALGQGPEFLTYFNYEAQQDKSGLPNDRFSAERPEGSISTLTIQRTEQRDSAMYRCASSLVATSYTDTQYFGPGTRLTVL.

This clonotype was recorded a few times. The chain employs TRBV12-3 or TRBV12-4 and TRBJ2-7; D may be TRBD2 (7 bases). V was clipped by 3 bases and J by 6 bases, with 18 bases between them. The CDR3 has 15 amino acids. The CDR3 loop reads CASSLTRGATSEQYF. DNA for the CDR3: TGTGCCAGCAGTTTGACTCGGGGGGCCACGTCCGAGCAGTACTTC.

This clonotype was seen only a few times. The chain recombines TRBV13 with TRBJ1-2; D gene uncertain. Per germline, CDR1 PRHDT and CDR2 FYEKMQ (reference sequence). V shed 8 bases and J shed 0 bases, with 4 bases lying between them. This CDR3 has 11 amino acids. The CDR3 protein is CASAANYGYTF. CDR3 DNA sequence: TGTGCCAGCGCAGCTAACTATGGCTACACCTTC.

J is TRBJ2-3 and V is TRBV7-9; 8 positions agree with TRBD2. CDR3 length: 16 residues. The germline V gene encodes CDR1 SEHNR and CDR2 FQNEAQ (reference sequence). The junction had 8 bases not matched to a gene; V was cut back by 5 bases and J by 1 base. The CDR3 DNA reads as TGTGCCAGCAGCCTCCCGGGTAGCGGGGGCACAGATACGCAGTATTTT. The encoded protein is CASSLPGSGGTDTQYF.

V usage is TRBV9 and J usage is TRBJ2-7, with 10 bases that match TRBD1. CDR1 is SGDLS and CDR2 is YYNGEE in the germline V gene. Trimming cost V 0 bases and J 8 bases; bases outside gene matches: 11. The CDR3 has 16 residues. CDR3 DNA sequence: TGTGCCAGCAGCGTAGGCGGAGACAGGGGGCGAAACAAGCAGTACTTC. This codes for CASSVGGDRGRNKQYF.

This clonotype was counted at least ten times. The V call is TRBV20-1, the J call TRBJ1-5; D unclear. With 3 bases removed from V and 0 bases from J, the gap between germline ends came to 9 bases. The CDR3 sequence is 14 residues long. CDR1 and CDR2 from the germline V gene are DFQATT and SNEGSKA (reference sequence). The CDR3: CSASGTDSNQPQHF. The CDR3 region has the DNA TGCAGTGCTAGTGGCACAGATAGCAATCAGCCCCAGCATTTT.

As concerns this clonotype: A much larger clone sits a single nucleotide away, making a read error possible. The chain joins TRBV5-3 to TRBJ1-1, with TRBD1 as a possible D gene (5 bases). TRBV5-3 has ORF status, its function being uncertain. The length of the CDR3 is 11 residues. CDR3 sequence reads: CASSWGYEASF. In DNA, the CDR3 is TGTGCCAGCAGCTGGGGGTACGAAGCTTCCTTT.

This clonotype showed up many times. The rearrangement joins TRBV24-1 to TRBJ1-5, with D unresolved. The CDR3 is 14 amino acids. V shed 3 bases and J shed 8 bases, with 13 bases lying between them. The V gene's germline CDR1 is KGHDR and CDR2 SFDVKD. The CDR3 DNA follows: TGTGCCACCAGTGATGGCGGAGCGTCGGAGCCCCAGCATTTT. Translated: CATSDGGASEPQHF.

Regarding this clonotype: This could be a read error, since a much larger clone is one nucleotide away. This sequence joins TRBV27 and TRBJ2-5, with 7 bases fitting TRBD2. J gave up 4 bases and V 4 bases, and 9 bases lay outside the gene matches. This CDR3 has 15 amino acids. Germline-derived CDR1 and CDR2 are MNHEY and SMNVEV (reference sequence). The CDR3 here is CASSSMGGHPETQYF. DNA for the CDR3: TGTGCCAGCAGTTCCATGGGAGGGCATCCAGAGACCCAGTACTTC.

This clonotype came up many times. The chain employs TRBV7-9 and TRBJ2-5; D unclear. The CDR3 extends over 15 amino acids. Germline CDR1 reads SEHNR; CDR2 reads FQNEAQ (reference sequence). V was cut by 5 bases and J by 2 bases, with 15 bases left in between. The CDR3 sequence: CASSHFGGPQETQYF. The CDR3 coding sequence is TGTGCCAGCAGCCATTTCGGTGGACCTCAAGAGACCCAGTACTTC.